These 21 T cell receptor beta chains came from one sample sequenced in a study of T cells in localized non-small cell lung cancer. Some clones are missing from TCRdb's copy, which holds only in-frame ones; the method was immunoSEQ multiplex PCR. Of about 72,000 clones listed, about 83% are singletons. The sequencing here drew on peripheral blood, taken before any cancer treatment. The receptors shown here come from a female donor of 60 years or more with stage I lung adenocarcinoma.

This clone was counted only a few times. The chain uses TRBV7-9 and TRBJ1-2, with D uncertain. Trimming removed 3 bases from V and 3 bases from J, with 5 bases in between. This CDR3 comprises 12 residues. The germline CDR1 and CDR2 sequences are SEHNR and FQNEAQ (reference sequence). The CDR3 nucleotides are TGTGCCAGCAGCTTCGATGACTATGGCTACACCTTC. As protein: CASSFDDYGYTF.

The CDR3 region has the DNA TGTGCCTGTGGACAGGGGGGGGACTATGGCTACACCTTC. This translates into CACGQGGDYGYTF. The chain links TRBV30 to TRBJ1-2, with 10 bases aligning to TRBD1. In germline, CDR1 is GTSNPN, CDR2 SVGIG (reference sequence). The V gene end was trimmed by 6 bases and the J gene end by 3 bases; junction bases not matched to a gene: 4. This CDR3 region has 13 residues.

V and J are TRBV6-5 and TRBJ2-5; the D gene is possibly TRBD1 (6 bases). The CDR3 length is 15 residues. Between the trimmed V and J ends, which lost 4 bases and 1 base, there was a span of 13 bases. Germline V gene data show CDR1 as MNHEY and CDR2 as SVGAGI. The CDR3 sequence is CASSSQGTPQETQYF. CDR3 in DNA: TGTGCCAGCAGTTCCCAGGGGACACCCCAAGAGACCCAGTACTTC.

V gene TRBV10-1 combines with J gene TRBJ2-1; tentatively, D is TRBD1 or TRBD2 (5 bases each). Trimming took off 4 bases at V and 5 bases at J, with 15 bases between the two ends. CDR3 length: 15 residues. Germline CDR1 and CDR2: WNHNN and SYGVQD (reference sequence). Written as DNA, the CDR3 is TGCGCCAGCAGTGGAAAGCGGCTAGGGGACAATGAGCAGTTCTTC. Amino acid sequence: CASSGKRLGDNEQFF.

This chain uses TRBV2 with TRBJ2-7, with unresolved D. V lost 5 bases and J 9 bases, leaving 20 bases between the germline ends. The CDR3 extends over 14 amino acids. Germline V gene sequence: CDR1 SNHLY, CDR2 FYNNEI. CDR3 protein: CASSLDPWSVGQYF. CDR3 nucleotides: TGTGCCAGCAGTTTAGACCCTTGGAGCGTGGGGCAGTACTTC. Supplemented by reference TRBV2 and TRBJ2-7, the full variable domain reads EPEVTQTPSHQVTQMGQEVILRCVPISNHLYFYWYRQILGQKVEFLVSFYNNEISEKSEIFDDQFSVERPDGSNFTLKIRSTKLEDSAMYFCASSLDPWSVGQYFGPGTRLTVT.

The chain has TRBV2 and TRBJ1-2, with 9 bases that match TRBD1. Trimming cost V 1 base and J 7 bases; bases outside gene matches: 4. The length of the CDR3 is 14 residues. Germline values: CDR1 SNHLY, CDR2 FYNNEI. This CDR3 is CASSEERQGGGYTF. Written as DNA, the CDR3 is TGTGCCAGCAGTGAAGAAAGACAGGGGGGTGGCTACACCTTC.

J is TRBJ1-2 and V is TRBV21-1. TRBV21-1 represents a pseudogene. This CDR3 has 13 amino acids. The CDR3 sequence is CASSKEGSKSYTF. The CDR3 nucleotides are TGTGCCAGCAGCAAAGAGGGCAGTAAGAGCTACACCTTC.

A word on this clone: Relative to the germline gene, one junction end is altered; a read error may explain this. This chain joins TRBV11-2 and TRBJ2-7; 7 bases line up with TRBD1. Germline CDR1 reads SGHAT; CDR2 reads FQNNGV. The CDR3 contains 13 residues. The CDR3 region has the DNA TGTGCCAGCAGCTCCCTCCGGACAGGTTGGGGCCTCTTC. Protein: CASSSLRTGWGLF.

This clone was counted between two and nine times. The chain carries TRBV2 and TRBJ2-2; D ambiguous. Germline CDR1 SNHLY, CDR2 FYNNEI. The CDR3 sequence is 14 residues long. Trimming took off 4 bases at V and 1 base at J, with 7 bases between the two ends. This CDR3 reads CASSGSGNTGELFF. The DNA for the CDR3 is TGTGCCAGCAGTGGGTCAGGGAACACCGGGGAGCTGTTTTTT.

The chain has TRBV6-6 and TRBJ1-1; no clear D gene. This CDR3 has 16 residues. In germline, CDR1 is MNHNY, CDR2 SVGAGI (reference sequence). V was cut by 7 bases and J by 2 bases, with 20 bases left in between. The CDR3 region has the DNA TGTGCCAGCATTTTTACACGTTTAAGATCTAACACTGAAGCTTTCTTT. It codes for CASIFTRLRSNTEAFF.

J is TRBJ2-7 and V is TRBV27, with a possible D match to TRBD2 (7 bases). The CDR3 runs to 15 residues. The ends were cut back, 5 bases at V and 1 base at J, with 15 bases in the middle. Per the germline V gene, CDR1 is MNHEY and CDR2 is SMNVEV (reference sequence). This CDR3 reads CASSTLGGGSYEQYF. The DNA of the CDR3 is TGTGCCAGCAGTACCCTAGGGGGGGGATCCTACGAGCAGTACTTC.

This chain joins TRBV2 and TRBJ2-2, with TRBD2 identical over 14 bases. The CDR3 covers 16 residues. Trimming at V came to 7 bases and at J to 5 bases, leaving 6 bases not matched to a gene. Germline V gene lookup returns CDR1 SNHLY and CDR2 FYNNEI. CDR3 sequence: CASIGTSGSLTGELFF. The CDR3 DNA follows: TGTGCCAGCATCGGGACTAGCGGGAGTCTGACCGGGGAGCTGTTTTTT. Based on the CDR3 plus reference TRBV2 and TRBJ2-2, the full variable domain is EPEVTQTPSHQVTQMGQEVILRCVPISNHLYFYWYRQILGQKVEFLVSFYNNEISEKSEIFDDQFSVERPDGSNFTLKIRSTKLEDSAMYFCASIGTSGSLTGELFFGEGSRLTVL.

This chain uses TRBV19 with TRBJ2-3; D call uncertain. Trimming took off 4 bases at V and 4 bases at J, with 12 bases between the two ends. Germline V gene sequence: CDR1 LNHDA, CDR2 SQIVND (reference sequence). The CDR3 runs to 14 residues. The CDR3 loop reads CASSRKGFADTQYF. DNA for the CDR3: TGTGCCAGTAGTAGGAAAGGGTTCGCAGATACGCAGTATTTT.

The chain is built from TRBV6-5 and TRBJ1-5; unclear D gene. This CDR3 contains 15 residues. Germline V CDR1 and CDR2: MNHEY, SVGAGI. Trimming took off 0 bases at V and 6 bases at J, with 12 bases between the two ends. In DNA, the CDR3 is TGTGCCAGCAGTTACTCACATACCAACACTCAGCCCCAGCATTTT. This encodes CASSYSHTNTQPQHF.

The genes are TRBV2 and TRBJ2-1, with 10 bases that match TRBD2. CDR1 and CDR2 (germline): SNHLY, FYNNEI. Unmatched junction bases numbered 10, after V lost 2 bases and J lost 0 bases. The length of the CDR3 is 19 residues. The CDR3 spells CASSEKAGGVASSYNEQFF. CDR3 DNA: TGTGCCAGCAGTGAAAAAGCGGGAGGGGTAGCCAGCTCCTACAATGAGCAGTTCTTC. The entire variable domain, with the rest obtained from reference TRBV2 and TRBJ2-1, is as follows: EPEVTQTPSHQVTQMGQEVILRCVPISNHLYFYWYRQILGQKVEFLVSFYNNEISEKSEIFDDQFSVERPDGSNFTLKIRSTKLEDSAMYFCASSEKAGGVASSYNEQFFGPGTRLTVL.

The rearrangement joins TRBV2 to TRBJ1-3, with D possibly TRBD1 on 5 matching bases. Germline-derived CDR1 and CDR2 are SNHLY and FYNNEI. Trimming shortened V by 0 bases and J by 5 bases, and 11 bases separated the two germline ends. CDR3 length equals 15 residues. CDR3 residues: CASSEARAGRNTIYF. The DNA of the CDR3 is TGTGCCAGCAGTGAAGCTAGGGCAGGGAGAAACACCATATATTTT.

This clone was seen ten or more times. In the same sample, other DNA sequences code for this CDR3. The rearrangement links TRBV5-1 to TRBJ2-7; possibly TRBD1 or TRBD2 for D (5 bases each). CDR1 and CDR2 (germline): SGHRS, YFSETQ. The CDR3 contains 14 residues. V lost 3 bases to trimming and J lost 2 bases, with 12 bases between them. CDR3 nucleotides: TGCGCCAGCAGCTCCGGGACCCTTACCTACGAGCAGTACTTC. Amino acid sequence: CASSSGTLTYEQYF.

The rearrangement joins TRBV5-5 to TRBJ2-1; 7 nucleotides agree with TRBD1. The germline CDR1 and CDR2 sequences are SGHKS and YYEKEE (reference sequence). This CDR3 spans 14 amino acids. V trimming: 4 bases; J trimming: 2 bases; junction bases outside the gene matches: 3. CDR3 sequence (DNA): TGTGCCAGCAGCATGGGACAGACCTACAATGAGCAGTTCTTC. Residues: CASSMGQTYNEQFF.

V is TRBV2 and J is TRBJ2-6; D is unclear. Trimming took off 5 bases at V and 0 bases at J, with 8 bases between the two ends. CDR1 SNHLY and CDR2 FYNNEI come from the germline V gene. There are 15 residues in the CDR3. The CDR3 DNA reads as TGTGCCAGCAGTTTTATGGGCTCTGGGGCCAACGTCCTGACTTTC. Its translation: CASSFMGSGANVLTF.

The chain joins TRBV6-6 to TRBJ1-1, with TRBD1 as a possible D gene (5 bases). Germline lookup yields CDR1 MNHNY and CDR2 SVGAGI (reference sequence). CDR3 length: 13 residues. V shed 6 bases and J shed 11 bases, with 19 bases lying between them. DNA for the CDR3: TGTGCCAGCAGCAATTCTCCCAGGGTTGACGCTTTCTTT. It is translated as CASSNSPRVDAFF.

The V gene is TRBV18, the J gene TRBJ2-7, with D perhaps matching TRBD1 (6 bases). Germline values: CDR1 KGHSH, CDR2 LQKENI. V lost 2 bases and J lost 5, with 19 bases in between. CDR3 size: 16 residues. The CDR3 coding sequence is TGTGCCAGCTCACCAGGCAGGGGATCCCGCCGGGACGAGCAGTACTTC. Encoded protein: CASSPGRGSRRDEQYF. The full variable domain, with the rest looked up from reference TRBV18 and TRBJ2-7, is NAGVMQNPRHLVRRRGQEARLRCSPMKGHSHVYWYRQLPEEGLKFMVYLQKENIIDESGMPKERFSAEFPKEGPSILRIQQVVRGDSAAYFCASSPGRGSRRDEQYFGPGTRLTVT.